A single sample is the source of the 25 T cell receptor beta chains below, sequenced in a study of T cell responses to AZD1222 COVID-19 vaccine. Generated by immunoSEQ multiplex PCR, the TCRdb table keeps only in-frame clones and is missing some. This sample has around 110,000 clones, with around 88% found just once. Source: peripheral blood, taken on day 0 of AZD1222 vaccination. These TCRs come from an adult in good health.

As DNA, the CDR3 is TGTGCCAGCAGCGTATGGGGCGGGGAGCTGTTTTTT. Its protein product is CASSVWGGELFF. The chain is built from TRBV9 and TRBJ2-2, with D uncertain. Germline CDR1 is SGDLS and CDR2 is YYNGEE. CDR3 length: 12 amino acids. V lost 1 base to trimming and J lost 7 bases, with 5 bases between them.

In this sample, this clone turned up a few times. The chain has TRBV19 and TRBJ2-7, with TRBD1 as a possible D gene (6 bases). The germline V gene encodes CDR1 LNHDA and CDR2 SQIVND (reference sequence). The CDR3 loop spans 15 amino acids. Trimming shortened V by 0 bases and J by 0 bases, and 9 bases separated the two germline ends. CDR3 sequence (DNA): TGTGCCAGTAGTATAGAAGCAGGGGTCTCCTACGAGCAGTACTTC. Its translation: CASSIEAGVSYEQYF.

V gene TRBV5-6 combines with J gene TRBJ1-1; D unclear. Trimming removed 1 base from V and 8 bases from J, with 15 bases in between. Germline V gives CDR1 SGHDT, CDR2 YYEEEE. The CDR3 runs to 14 residues. CDR3 amino acids: CASSLRVKALEAFF. The CDR3 DNA reads as TGTGCCAGCAGCTTGAGGGTTAAAGCATTGGAAGCTTTCTTT.

V gene TRBV2 combines with J gene TRBJ1-5, with D tentatively TRBD1 (5 bases). The CDR3 is made up of 16 amino acids. The V gene's germline CDR1 is SNHLY and CDR2 FYNNEI. Trimming took 2 bases from V and 2 from J, leaving 13 bases between them. The CDR3 here is CASSEQGGVGNQPQHF. CDR3 bases: TGTGCCAGCAGTGAACAGGGCGGAGTCGGCAATCAGCCCCAGCATTTT.

The chain uses TRBV19 and TRBJ2-1, with a weak D call TRBD2 (7 bases). The V end lost 7 bases, the J end lost 8 bases, and 18 bases lay between the germline ends. This CDR3 region has 14 residues. Germline-derived CDR1 and CDR2 are LNHDA and SQIVND (reference sequence). CDR3 nucleotide sequence: TGTGCCAGTAATACCGGAGGGAGGGGGTATGAGCAGTTCTTC. Translating it yields CASNTGGRGYEQFF.

The V gene is TRBV6-6, the J gene TRBJ2-1, with 7 positions matching TRBD2. CDR1 is MNHNY and CDR2 is SVGAGI in the germline V gene (reference sequence). CDR3 size: 16 residues. V was clipped by 6 bases and J by 0 bases; unmatched bases: 8. The chain's CDR3 is CASRGRRGSSYNEQFF. For the CDR3, the DNA is TGTGCCAGCAGGGGGAGGCGGGGGAGCTCCTACAATGAGCAGTTCTTC.

This clone was detected a few times. The rearrangement uses TRBV7-2 and TRBJ1-6, with D possibly TRBD1 on 6 matching bases. Germline CDR1 and CDR2: SGHTA and FQGNSA. The CDR3 sequence is 15 residues long. The V end was cut by 1 base, the J end by 5 bases, with 9 bases between. The CDR3: CASSLGGADNSPLHF. In nucleotides, the CDR3 is TGTGCCAGCAGCTTAGGGGGGGCAGATAATTCACCCCTCCACTTT.

The chain carries TRBV7-9 and TRBJ1-2; D possibly corresponds to TRBD1 (5 bases). The CDR3 extends over 15 amino acids. Trimming removed 5 bases from V and 8 bases from J, with 21 bases in between. Germline V lookup: CDR1 SEHNR, CDR2 FQNEAQ (reference sequence). As DNA, the CDR3 is TGTGCCAGCAGCATCTCCGGGACCAAAGAGAGGGGCTACACCTTC. Amino acid sequence: CASSISGTKERGYTF.

This rearrangement joins TRBV15 to TRBJ1-5, with a possible D match to TRBD1 (5 bases). Germline values: CDR1 LNHNV, CDR2 YYDKDF (reference sequence). CDR3 size: 16 residues. Deletions cut 3 bases from V and 2 bases from J, with 14 bases between. CDR3 sequence (DNA): TGTGCCACCAGCAGCCTCCTCGGCAGGGGCAATCAGCCCCAGCATTTT. It codes for CATSSLLGRGNQPQHF.

The chain joins TRBV6-2 or TRBV6-3 to TRBJ1-1, with a possible D match to TRBD1 (5 bases). V was pared by 0 bases and J by 5 bases, with 10 bases between. Germline CDR1 reads MNHEY; CDR2 reads SVGEGT. The CDR3 contains 14 residues. CDR3 DNA: TGTGCCAGCAGTTACTCGGAGGCAGGGACTGAAGCTTTCTTT. It specifies CASSYSEAGTEAFF.

The chain links TRBV6-5 to TRBJ2-1; possibly TRBD2 for D (6 bases). Germline V lookup: CDR1 MNHEY, CDR2 SVGAGI. The CDR3 runs to 12 residues. V was cut by 6 bases and J by 7 bases, with 10 bases left in between. The CDR3 nucleotides read TGTGCCAGCAGAAATGCGGGGAATGAGCAGTTCTTC. It translates to CASRNAGNEQFF.

This chain joins TRBV7-6 and TRBJ2-7; D may be TRBD1 (5 bases). V was clipped by 0 bases and J by 3 bases, with 15 bases between them. Germline-derived CDR1 and CDR2 are SGHVS and FNYEAQ. The length of the CDR3 is 16 residues. CDR3 nucleotide sequence: TGTGCCAGCAGCTTAGCCCCCACAGGTTCAAGCTACGAGCAGTACTTC. Translated, it gives CASSLAPTGSSYEQYF.

This clone was counted once. The chain employs TRBV6-6 and TRBJ2-5; D perhaps matches TRBD2 (6 bases). CDR3 length: 14 amino acids. CDR1 and CDR2 (germline): MNHNY, SVGAGI (reference sequence). With 9 bases removed from V and 5 bases from J, the gap between germline ends came to 19 bases. CDR3 bases: TGTGCCAGTGCTTTTGGGGCGGGGCAGGAGACCCAGTACTTC. The encoded protein is CASAFGAGQETQYF.

This clone was observed a single time. V gene TRBV19 combines with J gene TRBJ1-4; 7 bases map to TRBD1. V shed 6 bases and J 6 bases; nucleotides not matched to a gene: 16. CDR3 length equals 17 residues. Germline V gene sequence: CDR1 LNHDA, CDR2 SQIVND (reference sequence). CDR3 region: CASRSLGFAGGDEKLFF. The CDR3 DNA reads TGTGCCAGTAGGTCCCTCGGTTTCGCAGGGGGTGATGAAAAACTGTTTTTT.

The V gene is TRBV19, the J gene TRBJ2-7, with no clear D. The CDR3 sequence is 14 residues long. V lost 0 bases and J 5 bases, leaving 11 bases between the germline ends. Germline V lookup: CDR1 LNHDA, CDR2 SQIVND (reference sequence). The CDR3 loop is CASSIDRTRDEQYF. The CDR3 region has the DNA TGTGCCAGTAGTATAGACCGGACGCGAGACGAGCAGTACTTC.

This chain uses TRBV5-6 with TRBJ1-5; D not resolved. The CDR3 has 15 residues. CDR1 and CDR2 (germline): SGHDT, YYEEEE. V dropped 2 bases and J dropped 1 base, with 10 bases sitting between them. CDR3 bases: TGTGCCAGCAGCTTCGGAGGGCTGAGCAATCAGCCCCAGCATTTT. Translating gives CASSFGGLSNQPQHF. Together with reference TRBV5-6 and TRBJ1-5, the CDR3 gives the full variable domain: DAGVTQSPTHLIKTRGQQVTLRCSPKSGHDTVSWYQQALGQGPQFIFQYYEEEERQRGNFPDRFSGHQFPNYSSELNVNALLLGDSALYLCASSFGGLSNQPQHFGDGTRLSIL.

The CDR3 spells CATSDSGTPYGYTF. The CDR3 bases are TGTGCCACCAGTGATAGCGGGACACCCTATGGCTACACCTTC. The J gene is TRBJ1-2, the V gene TRBV24-1, with D maybe TRBD1 (6 bases). Germline V gene sequence: CDR1 KGHDR, CDR2 SFDVKD. Between the trimmed V and J ends, which lost 3 bases and 4 bases, there was a span of 11 bases. The CDR3 consists of 14 residues.

This clone was seen a handful of times. This rearrangement joins TRBV6-2 or TRBV6-3 to TRBJ1-1; the D is unclear. The V gene's germline CDR1 is MNHEY and CDR2 SVGEGT. Trimming cost V 2 bases and J 5 bases, with 12 bases left between them. The length of the CDR3 is 14 residues. In DNA form, the CDR3 reads TGTGCCAGCAGTTACCACCGAGGTGGGACTGAAGCTTTCTTT. It specifies CASSYHRGGTEAFF.

Concerning this clone: Other nucleotide sequences in the sample specify the same CDR3. The chain is built from TRBV5-1 and TRBJ2-3; D ambiguous. The CDR3 loop spans 15 amino acids. Trimming cost V 0 bases and J 0 bases, with 8 bases left between them. From germline, CDR1 is SGHRS and CDR2 YFSETQ. The CDR3 DNA reads as TGCGCCAGCAGCTTGGCGGCTGGGAGCACAGATACGCAGTATTTT. This sequence encodes CASSLAAGSTDTQYF.

The genes are TRBV7-2 and TRBJ2-3, with TRBD2 matching 7 bases. CDR3 length equals 16 residues. The germline V gene encodes CDR1 SGHTA and CDR2 FQGNSA. The ends lost 4 bases at V and 2 bases at J; junction bases unmatched: 9. CDR3 region: CASSSGRESLTDTQYF. CDR3 nucleotide sequence: TGTGCCAGCAGCTCCGGGCGGGAGTCCCTCACAGATACGCAGTATTTT.

The CDR3 sequence: CASSQHGTGNSRNTIYF. In DNA, the CDR3 is TGTGCCAGCAGCCAACACGGGACAGGGAATAGTAGGAACACCATATATTTT. The gene calls are TRBV3-1 (or the pseudogene TRBV3-2) and TRBJ1-3, with TRBD1 identical over 9 bases. Germline loops: CDR1 LGHDT, CDR2 YNNKEL (reference sequence). V lost 2 bases and J lost 7; bases outside the gene matches: 12. The CDR3 runs 17 residues.

The chain couples TRBV7-3 to TRBJ2-1; D is perhaps TRBD2 (6 bases). V was pared by 0 bases and J by 7 bases, with 16 bases between. CDR3 length equals 16 residues. Looked up from germline, CDR1 is SGHTA and CDR2 is FQGTGA. The CDR3 reads CASSLTSTAGWNEQFF. CDR3 DNA: TGTGCCAGCAGCTTAACTTCCACAGCGGGTTGGAATGAGCAGTTCTTC. The complete variable domain, with remaining parts taken from reference TRBV7-3 and TRBJ2-1, reads GAGVSQTPSNKVTEKGKYVELRCDPISGHTALYWYRQSLGQGPEFLIYFQGTGAADDSGLPNDRFFAVRPEGSVSTLKIQRTERGDSAVYLCASSLTSTAGWNEQFFGPGTRLTVL.

This rearrangement joins TRBV18 to TRBJ2-7; perhaps TRBD2 as D (5 bases). The CDR3 has 16 residues. Germline assignment: CDR1 KGHSH and CDR2 LQKENI. The germline V and J ends were trimmed by 0 bases and 1 base, with 13 bases remaining between them. The CDR3 is CASSPPFTGVSYEQYF. CDR3 coding DNA: TGTGCCAGCTCACCACCGTTTACCGGGGTTTCCTACGAGCAGTACTTC. Looking up the rest from reference TRBV18 and TRBJ2-7 gives the full variable domain: NAGVMQNPRHLVRRRGQEARLRCSPMKGHSHVYWYRQLPEEGLKFMVYLQKENIIDESGMPKERFSAEFPKEGPSILRIQQVVRGDSAAYFCASSPPFTGVSYEQYFGPGTRLTVT.

The genes are TRBV2 and TRBJ1-2; 8 nucleotides agree with TRBD1. Germline CDR1 SNHLY, CDR2 FYNNEI. J was trimmed by 1 base and V by 4 bases; bases with no gene match: 8. CDR3 size: 16 residues. CDR3 sequence (DNA): TGTGCCAGCAGTGTCATAAGGACAGGGTATAACTATGGCTACACCTTC. Amino acid sequence: CASSVIRTGYNYGYTF.

The V gene is TRBV6-5, the J gene TRBJ1-2; D unresolved. Germline CDR1 MNHEY, CDR2 SVGAGI. Trimming took off 6 bases at V and 2 bases at J, with 10 bases between the two ends. The CDR3 extends over 13 amino acids. DNA of the CDR3: TGTGCCAGCAGCTTCGATTTGAACTATGGCTACACCTTC. Its protein product is CASSFDLNYGYTF.